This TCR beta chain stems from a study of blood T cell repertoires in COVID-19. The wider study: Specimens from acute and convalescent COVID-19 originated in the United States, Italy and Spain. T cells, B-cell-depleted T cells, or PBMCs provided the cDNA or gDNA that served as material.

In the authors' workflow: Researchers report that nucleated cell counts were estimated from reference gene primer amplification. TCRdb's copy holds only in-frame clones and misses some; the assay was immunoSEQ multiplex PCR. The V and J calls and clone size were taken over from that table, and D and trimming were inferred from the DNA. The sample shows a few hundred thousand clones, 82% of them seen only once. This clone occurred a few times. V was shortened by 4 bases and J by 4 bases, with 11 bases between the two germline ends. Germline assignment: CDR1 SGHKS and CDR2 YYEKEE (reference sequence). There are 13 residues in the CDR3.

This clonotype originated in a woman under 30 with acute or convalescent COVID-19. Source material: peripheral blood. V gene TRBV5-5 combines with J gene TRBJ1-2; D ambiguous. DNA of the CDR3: TGTGCCAGCAGCCCAGGTTCCGGCTATGGCTACACCTTC. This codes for CASSPGSGYGYTF.